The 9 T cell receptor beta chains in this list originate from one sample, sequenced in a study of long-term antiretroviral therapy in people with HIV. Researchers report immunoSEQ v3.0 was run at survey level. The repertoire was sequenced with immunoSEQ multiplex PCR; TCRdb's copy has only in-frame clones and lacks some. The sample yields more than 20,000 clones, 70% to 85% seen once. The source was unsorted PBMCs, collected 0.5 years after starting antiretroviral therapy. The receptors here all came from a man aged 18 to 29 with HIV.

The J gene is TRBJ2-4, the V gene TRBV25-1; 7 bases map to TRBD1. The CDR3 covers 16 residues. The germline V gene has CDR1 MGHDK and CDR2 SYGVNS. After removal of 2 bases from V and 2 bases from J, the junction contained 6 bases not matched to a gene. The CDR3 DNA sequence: TGTGCCAGCAGTGAAGGCGACAGGGCGCCCAAAAACATTCAGTACTTC. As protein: CASSEGDRAPKNIQYF.

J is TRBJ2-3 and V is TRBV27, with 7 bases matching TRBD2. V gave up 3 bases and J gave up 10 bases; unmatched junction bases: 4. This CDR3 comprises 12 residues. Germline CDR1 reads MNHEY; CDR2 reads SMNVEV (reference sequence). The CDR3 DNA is TGTGCCAGCAGTTTGCAGGCGGGAGCGCAGTATTTT. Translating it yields CASSLQAGAQYF.

CDR3 nucleotide sequence: TGTGCCAGCAGTGAACGGACCACTACCTACGAGCAGTACTTC. Its protein product is CASSERTTTYEQYF. The V call is TRBV6-5, the J call TRBJ2-7; D uncertain. This CDR3 contains 14 residues. V was clipped by 5 bases and J by 2 bases, with 13 bases between them. Germline V CDR1 and CDR2: MNHEY, SVGAGI.

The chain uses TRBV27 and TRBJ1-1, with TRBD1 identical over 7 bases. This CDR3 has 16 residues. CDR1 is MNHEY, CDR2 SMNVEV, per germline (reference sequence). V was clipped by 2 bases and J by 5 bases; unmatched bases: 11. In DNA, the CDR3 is TGTGCCAGCAGTTTAGGGGCAGGGGGTGGTTGGACTGAAGCTTTCTTT. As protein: CASSLGAGGGWTEAFF.

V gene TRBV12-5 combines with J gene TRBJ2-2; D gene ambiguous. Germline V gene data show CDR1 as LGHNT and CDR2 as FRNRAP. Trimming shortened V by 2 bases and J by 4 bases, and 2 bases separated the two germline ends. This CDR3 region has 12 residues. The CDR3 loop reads CASGLFTGELFF. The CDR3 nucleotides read TGTGCTAGTGGTTTGTTCACCGGGGAGCTGTTTTTT. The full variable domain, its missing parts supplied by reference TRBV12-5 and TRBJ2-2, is DARVTQTPRHKVTEMGQEVTMRCQPILGHNTVFWYRQTMMQGLELLAYFRNRAPLDDSGMPKDRFSAEMPDATLATLKIQPSEPRDSAVYFCASGLFTGELFFGEGSRLTVL.

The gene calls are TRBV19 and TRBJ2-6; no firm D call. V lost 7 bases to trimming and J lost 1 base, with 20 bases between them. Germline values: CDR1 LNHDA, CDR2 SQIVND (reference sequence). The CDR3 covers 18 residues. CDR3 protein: CASKTSPGSQSGANVLTF. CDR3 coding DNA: TGTGCCAGTAAGACCTCCCCCGGCAGCCAATCTGGGGCCAACGTCCTGACTTTC.

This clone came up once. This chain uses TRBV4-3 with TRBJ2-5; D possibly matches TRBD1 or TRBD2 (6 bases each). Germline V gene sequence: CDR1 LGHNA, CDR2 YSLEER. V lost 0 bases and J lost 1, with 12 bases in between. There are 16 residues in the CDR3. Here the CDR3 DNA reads TGCGCCAGCAGCCAAGATTATCGGGGGCTCCAAGAGACCCAGTACTTC. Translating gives CASSQDYRGLQETQYF.

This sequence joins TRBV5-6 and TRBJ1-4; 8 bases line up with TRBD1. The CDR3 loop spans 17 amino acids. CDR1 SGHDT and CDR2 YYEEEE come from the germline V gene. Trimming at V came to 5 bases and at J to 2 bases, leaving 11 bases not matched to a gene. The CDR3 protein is CASRPTSTGATNEKLFF. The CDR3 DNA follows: TGTGCCAGCAGACCAACTTCGACAGGGGCCACTAATGAAAAACTGTTTTTT.

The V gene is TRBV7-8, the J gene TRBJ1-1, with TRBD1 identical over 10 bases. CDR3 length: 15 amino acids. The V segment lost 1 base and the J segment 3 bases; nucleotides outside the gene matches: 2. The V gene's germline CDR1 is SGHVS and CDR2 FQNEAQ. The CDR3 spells CASSLGTGGYTEAFF. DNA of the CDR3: TGTGCCAGCAGCTTAGGGACAGGGGGGTACACTGAAGCTTTCTTT.